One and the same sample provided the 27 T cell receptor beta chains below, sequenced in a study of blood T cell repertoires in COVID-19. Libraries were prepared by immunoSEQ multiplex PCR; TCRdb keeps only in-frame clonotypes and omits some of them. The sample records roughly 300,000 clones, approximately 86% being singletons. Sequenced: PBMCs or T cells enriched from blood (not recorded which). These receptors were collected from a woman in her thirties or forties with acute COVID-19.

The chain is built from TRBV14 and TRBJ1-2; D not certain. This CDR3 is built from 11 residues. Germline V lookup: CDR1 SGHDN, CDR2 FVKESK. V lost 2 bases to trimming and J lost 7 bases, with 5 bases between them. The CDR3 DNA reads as TGTGCCAGCAGCCAATATCGTGGCTACACCTTC. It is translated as CASSQYRGYTF.

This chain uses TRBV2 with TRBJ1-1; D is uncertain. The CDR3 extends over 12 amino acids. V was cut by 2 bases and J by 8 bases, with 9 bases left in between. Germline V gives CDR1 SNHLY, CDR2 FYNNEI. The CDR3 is CASSESPPEAFF. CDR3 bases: TGTGCCAGCAGTGAAAGCCCCCCCGAAGCTTTCTTT. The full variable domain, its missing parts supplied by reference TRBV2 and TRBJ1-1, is EPEVTQTPSHQVTQMGQEVILRCVPISNHLYFYWYRQILGQKVEFLVSFYNNEISEKSEIFDDQFSVERPDGSNFTLKIRSTKLEDSAMYFCASSESPPEAFFGQGTRLTVV.

The DNA for the CDR3 is TGTGCCACCAGCGATCCGACGGGCGGGGGGGCTTCCGAGCAGTACTTC. It encodes CATSDPTGGGASEQYF. The chain links TRBV15 to TRBJ2-7; 9 bases align to TRBD2. Germline loops: CDR1 LNHNV, CDR2 YYDKDF (reference sequence). V shed 5 bases and J 6 bases; nucleotides not matched to a gene: 14. The CDR3 has 16 amino acids.

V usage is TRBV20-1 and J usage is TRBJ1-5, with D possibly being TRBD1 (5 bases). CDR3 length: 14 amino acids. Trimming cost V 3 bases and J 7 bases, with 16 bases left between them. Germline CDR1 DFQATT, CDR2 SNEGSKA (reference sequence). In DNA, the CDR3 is TGCAGTGCTAGTCGGTCAACGGGGGGGCAGCCCCAGCATTTT. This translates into CSASRSTGGQPQHF.

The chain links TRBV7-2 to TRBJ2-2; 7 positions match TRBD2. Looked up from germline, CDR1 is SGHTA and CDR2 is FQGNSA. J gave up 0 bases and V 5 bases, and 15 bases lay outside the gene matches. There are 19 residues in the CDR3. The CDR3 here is CASSHKGNLAVTNTGELFF. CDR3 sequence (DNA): TGTGCCAGCAGCCATAAGGGTAATCTAGCGGTTACGAACACCGGGGAGCTGTTTTTT.

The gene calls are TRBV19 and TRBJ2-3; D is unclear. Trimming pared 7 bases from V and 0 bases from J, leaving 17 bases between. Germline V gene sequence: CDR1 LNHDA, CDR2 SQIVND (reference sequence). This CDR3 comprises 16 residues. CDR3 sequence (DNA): TGTGCCAGTACCGATACCATACTCAGGAGCACAGATACGCAGTATTTT. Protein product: CASTDTILRSTDTQYF. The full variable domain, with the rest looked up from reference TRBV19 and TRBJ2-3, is DGGITQSPKYLFRKEGQNVTLSCEQNLNHDAMYWYRQDPGQGLRLIYYSQIVNDFQKGDIAEGYSVSREKKESFPLTVTSAQKNPTAFYLCASTDTILRSTDTQYFGPGTRLTVL.

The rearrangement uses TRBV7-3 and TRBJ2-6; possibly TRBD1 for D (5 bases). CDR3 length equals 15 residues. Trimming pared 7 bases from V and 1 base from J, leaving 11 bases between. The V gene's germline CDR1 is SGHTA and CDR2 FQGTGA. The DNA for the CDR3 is TGTGCCAGCACCCTAGGGGCTTCTGGGGCCAACGTCCTGACTTTC. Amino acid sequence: CASTLGASGANVLTF.

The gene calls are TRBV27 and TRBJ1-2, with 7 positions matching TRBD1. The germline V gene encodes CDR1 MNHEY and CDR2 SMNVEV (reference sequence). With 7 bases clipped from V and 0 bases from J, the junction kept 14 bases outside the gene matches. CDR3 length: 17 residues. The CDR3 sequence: CASTRRQGVGANYGYTF. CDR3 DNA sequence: TGTGCCAGCACCAGACGACAGGGCGTTGGGGCTAACTATGGCTACACCTTC.

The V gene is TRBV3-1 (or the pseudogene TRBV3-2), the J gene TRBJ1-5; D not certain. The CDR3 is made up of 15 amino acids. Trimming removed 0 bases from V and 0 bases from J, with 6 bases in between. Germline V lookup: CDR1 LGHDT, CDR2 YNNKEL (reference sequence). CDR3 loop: CASSQDSYSNQPQHF. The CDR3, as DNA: TGTGCCAGCAGCCAAGACAGTTATAGCAATCAGCCCCAGCATTTT.

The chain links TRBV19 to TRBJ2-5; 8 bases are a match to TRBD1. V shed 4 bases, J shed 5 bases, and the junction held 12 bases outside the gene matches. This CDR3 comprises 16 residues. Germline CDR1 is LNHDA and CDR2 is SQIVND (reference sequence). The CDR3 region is CASSTLARGRLETQYF. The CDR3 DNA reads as TGTGCCAGTAGTACGTTGGCCAGGGGGCGTCTGGAGACCCAGTACTTC.

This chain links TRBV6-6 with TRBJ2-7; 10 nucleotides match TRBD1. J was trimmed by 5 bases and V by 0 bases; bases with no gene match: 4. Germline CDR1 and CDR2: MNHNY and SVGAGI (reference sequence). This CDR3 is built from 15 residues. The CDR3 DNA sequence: TGTGCCAGCAGTTACTCGGGACAGGGGACCCACGAGCAGTACTTC. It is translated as CASSYSGQGTHEQYF.

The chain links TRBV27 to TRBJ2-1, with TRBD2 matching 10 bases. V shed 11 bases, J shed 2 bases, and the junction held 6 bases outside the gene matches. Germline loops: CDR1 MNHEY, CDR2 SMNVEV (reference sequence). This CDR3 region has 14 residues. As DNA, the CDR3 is TGTGCCCAACGTGGACTAGCGGCCTACAATGAGCAGTTCTTC. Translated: CAQRGLAAYNEQFF.

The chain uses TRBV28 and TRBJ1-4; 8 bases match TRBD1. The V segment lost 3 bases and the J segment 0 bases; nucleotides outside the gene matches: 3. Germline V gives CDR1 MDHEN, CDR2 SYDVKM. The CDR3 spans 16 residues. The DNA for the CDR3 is TGTGCCAGCAGTTTCGACAGGGGCGCAACTAATGAAAAACTGTTTTTT. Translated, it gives CASSFDRGATNEKLFF.

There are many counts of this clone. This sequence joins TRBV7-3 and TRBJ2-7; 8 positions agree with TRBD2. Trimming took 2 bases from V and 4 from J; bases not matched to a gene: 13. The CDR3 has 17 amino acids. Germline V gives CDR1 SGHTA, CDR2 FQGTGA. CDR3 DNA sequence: TGTGCCAGCAGCTTACAGCCGGGACTAGAGACCGGGTACGAGCAGTACTTC. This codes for CASSLQPGLETGYEQYF.

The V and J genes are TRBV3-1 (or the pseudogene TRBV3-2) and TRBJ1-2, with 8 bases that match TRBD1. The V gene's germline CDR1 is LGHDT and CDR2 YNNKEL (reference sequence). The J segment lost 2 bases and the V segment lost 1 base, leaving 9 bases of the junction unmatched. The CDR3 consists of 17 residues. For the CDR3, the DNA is TGTGCCAGCAGCCAAGTTCTAACAGGGGGATGGAACTATGGCTACACCTTC. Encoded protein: CASSQVLTGGWNYGYTF.

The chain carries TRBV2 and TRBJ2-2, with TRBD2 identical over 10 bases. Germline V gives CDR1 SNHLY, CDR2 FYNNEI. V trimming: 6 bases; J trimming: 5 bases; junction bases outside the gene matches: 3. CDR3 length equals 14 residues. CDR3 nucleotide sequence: TGTGCCAGCAGGACTAGCGGGTCGACCGGGGAGCTGTTTTTT. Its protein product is CASRTSGSTGELFF.

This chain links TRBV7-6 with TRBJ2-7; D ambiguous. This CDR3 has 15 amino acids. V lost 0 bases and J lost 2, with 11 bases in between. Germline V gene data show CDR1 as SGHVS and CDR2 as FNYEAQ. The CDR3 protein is CASSLALDRTYEQYF. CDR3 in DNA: TGTGCCAGCAGCTTAGCGCTAGATCGAACCTACGAGCAGTACTTC.

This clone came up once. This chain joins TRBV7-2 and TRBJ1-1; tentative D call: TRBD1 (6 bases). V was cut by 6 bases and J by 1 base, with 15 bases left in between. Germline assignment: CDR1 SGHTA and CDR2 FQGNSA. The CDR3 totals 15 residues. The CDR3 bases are TGTGCCAGCAGTTATACCGGGACAAAGAACACTGAAGCTTTCTTT. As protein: CASSYTGTKNTEAFF.

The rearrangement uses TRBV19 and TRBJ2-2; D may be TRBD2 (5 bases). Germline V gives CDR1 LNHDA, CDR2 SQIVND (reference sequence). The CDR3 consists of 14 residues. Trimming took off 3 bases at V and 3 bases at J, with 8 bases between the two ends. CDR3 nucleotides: TGTGCCAGTAGTATTTCGGGGTACACCGGGGAGCTGTTTTTT. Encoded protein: CASSISGYTGELFF. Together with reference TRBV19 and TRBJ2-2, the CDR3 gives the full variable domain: DGGITQSPKYLFRKEGQNVTLSCEQNLNHDAMYWYRQDPGQGLRLIYYSQIVNDFQKGDIAEGYSVSREKKESFPLTVTSAQKNPTAFYLCASSISGYTGELFFGEGSRLTVL.

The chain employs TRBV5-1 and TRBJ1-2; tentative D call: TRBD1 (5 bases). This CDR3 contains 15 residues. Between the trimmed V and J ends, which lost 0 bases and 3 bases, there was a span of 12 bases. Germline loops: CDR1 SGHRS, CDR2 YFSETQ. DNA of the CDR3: TGCGCCAGCAGCTTGGCAGCAGGGAGGGACTATGGCTACACCTTC. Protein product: CASSLAAGRDYGYTF.

CDR3 coding DNA: TGTGCCAGCAGTTTAACAGGGGGCGTTCAGCCCCAGCATTTT. Translated: CASSLTGGVQPQHF. The chain uses TRBV6-6 and TRBJ1-5; 9 nucleotides line up with TRBD1. CDR1 is MNHNY, CDR2 SVGAGI, per germline (reference sequence). J lost 6 bases, V lost 4 bases, and 4 bases had no gene match. The length of the CDR3 is 14 residues.

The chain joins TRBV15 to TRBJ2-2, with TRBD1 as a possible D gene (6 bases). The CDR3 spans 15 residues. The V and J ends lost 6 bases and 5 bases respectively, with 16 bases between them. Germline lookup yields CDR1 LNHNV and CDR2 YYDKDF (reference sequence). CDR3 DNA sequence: TGTGCCACCAGGGGGAAGTGGACAGAGACCGGGGAGCTGTTTTTT. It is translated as CATRGKWTETGELFF.

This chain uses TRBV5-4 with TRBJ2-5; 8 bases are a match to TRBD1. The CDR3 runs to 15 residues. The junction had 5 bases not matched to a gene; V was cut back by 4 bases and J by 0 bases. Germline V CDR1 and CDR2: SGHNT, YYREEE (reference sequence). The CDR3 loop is CASSATGGHQETQYF. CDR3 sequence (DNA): TGTGCCAGCAGCGCTACAGGGGGTCACCAAGAGACCCAGTACTTC.

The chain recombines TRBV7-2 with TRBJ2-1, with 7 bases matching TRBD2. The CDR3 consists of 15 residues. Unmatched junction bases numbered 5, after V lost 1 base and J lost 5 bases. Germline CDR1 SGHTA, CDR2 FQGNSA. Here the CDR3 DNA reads TGTGCCAGCAGCTTAGTCGGGACTACCCACAATGAGCAGTTCTTC. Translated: CASSLVGTTHNEQFF.

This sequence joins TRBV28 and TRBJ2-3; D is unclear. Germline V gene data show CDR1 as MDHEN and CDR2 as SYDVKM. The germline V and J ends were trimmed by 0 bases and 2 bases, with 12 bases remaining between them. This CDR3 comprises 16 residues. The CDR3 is CASSLWRRLHTDTQYF. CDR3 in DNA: TGTGCCAGCAGTTTATGGAGGAGACTCCACACAGATACGCAGTATTTT.

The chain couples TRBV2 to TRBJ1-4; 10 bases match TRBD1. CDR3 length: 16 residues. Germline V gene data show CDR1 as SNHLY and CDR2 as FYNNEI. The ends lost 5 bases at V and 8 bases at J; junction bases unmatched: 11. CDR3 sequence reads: CASSPGQGSWGEKLFF. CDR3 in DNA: TGTGCCAGCAGTCCGGGACAGGGGAGTTGGGGCGAAAAACTGTTTTTT.

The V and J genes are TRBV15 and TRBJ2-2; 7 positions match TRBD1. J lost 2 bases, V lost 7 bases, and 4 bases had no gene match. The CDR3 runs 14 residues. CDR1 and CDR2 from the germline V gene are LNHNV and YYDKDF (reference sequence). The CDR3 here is CATNAGGNTGELFF. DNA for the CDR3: TGTGCCACCAATGCAGGGGGTAACACCGGGGAGCTGTTTTTT.